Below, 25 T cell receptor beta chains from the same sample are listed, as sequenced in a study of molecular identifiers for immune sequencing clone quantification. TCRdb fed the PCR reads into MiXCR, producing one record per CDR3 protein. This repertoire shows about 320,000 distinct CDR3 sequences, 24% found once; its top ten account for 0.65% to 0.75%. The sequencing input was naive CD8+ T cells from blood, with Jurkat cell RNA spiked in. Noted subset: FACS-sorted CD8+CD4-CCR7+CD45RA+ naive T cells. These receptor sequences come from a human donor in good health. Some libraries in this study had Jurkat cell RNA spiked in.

The CDR3 region has the DNA TGTGCCAGTAGTATAATGGCAGGGACGGATTCACCCCTCCACTTT. Translation: CASSIMAGTDSPLHF. The V call is TRBV19, the J call TRBJ1-6, with a tentative D call TRBD1 (5 bases). The CDR3 loop spans 15 amino acids. CDR1 LNHDA and CDR2 SQIVND come from the germline V gene (reference sequence). V gave up 2 bases and J gave up 8 bases, with 13 bases separating them.

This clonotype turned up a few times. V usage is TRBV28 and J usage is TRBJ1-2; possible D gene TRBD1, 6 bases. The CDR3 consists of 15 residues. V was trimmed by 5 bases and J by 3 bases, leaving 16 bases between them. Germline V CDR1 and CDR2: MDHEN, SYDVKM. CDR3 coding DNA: TGTGCCAGCAGTCAAACAGGGATGCTCGACTATGGCTACACCTTC. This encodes CASSQTGMLDYGYTF.

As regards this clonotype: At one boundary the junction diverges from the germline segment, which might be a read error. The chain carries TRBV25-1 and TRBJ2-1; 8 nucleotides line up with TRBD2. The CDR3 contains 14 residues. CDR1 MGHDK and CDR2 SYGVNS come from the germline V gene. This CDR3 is CASCESGSVNEQFF. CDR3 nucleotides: TGTGCCAGCTGTGAGAGCGGGAGTGTCAATGAGCAGTTCTTC.

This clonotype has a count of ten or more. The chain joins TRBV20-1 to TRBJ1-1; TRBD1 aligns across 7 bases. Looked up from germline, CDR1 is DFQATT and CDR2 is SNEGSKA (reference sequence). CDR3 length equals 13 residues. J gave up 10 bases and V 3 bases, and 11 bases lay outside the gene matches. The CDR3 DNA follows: TGCAGTGCTAGGCCTACAGGGGCAGTGGGAGCTTTCTTT. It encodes CSARPTGAVGAFF.

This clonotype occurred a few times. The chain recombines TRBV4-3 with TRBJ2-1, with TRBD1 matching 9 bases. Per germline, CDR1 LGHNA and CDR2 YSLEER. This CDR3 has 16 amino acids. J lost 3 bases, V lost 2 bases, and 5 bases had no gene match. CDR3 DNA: TGCGCCAGCAGCCAACTGGGACAGGGTATCTACAATGAGCAGTTCTTC. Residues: CASSQLGQGIYNEQFF.

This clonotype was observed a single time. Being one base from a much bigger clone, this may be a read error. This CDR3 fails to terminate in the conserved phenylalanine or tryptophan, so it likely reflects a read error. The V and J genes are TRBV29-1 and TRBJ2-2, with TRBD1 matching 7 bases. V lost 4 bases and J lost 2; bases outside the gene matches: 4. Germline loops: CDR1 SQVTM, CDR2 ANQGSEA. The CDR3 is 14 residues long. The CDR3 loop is CSVAGTVNTGELFL. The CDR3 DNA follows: TGCAGCGTTGCTGGGACAGTCAACACCGGGGAGCTGTTTTTA.

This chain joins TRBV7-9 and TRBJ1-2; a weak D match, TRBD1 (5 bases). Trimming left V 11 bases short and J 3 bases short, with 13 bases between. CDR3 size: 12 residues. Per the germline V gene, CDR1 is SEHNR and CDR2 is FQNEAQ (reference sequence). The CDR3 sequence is CAQGTSYYGYTF. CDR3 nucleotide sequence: TGTGCCCAAGGGACCAGCTACTATGGCTACACCTTC.

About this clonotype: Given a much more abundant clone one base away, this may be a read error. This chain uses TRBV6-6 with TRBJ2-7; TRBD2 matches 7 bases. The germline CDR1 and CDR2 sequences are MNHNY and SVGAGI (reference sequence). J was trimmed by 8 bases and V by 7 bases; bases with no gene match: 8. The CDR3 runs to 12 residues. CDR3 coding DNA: TGTGCCAGCATTGGGGGGGATTACAAGCAGTACTTC. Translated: CASIGGDYKQYF.

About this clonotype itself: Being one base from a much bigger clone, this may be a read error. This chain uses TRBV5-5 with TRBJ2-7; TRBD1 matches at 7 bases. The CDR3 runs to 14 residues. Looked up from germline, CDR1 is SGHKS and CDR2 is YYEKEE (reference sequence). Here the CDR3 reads CAGSQPDREYEQYF. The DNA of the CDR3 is TGTGCCGGCAGCCAGCCCGACAGGGAGTACGAGCAGTACTTC.

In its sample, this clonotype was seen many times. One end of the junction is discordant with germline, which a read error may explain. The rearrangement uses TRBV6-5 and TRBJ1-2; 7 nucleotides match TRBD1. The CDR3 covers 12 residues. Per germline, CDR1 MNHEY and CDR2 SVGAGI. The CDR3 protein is CASSYGRGLLAF. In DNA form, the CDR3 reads TGTGCCAGCAGTTACGGCAGGGGGTTGCTTGCCTTC.

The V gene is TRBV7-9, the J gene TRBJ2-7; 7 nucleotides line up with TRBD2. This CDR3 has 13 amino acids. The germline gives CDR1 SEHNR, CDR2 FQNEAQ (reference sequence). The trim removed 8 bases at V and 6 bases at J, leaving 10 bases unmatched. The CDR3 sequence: CASGGDYSLEQYF. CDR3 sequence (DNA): TGTGCCAGCGGGGGGGACTATTCCCTCGAGCAGTACTTC.

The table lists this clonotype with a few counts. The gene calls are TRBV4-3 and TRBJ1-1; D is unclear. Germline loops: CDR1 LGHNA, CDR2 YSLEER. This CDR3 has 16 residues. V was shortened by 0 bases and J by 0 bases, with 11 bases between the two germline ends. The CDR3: CASSQDSLSMNTEAFF. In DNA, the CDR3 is TGCGCCAGCAGCCAAGACAGCCTAAGCATGAACACTGAAGCTTTCTTT.

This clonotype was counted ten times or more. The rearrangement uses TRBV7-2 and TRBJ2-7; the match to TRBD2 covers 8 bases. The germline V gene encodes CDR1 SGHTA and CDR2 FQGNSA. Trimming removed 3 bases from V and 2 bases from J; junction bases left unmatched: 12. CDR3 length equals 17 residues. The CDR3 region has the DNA TGTGCCAGCAGCTTTCCCTCCAGCGGGGGTAACACCTACGAGCAGTACTTC. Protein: CASSFPSSGGNTYEQYF. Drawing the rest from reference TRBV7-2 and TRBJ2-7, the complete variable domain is GAGVSQSPSNKVTEKGKDVELRCDPISGHTALYWYRQSLGQGLEFLIYFQGNSAPDKSGLPSDRFSAERTGGSVSTLTIQRTQQEDSAVYLCASSFPSSGGNTYEQYFGPGTRLTVT.

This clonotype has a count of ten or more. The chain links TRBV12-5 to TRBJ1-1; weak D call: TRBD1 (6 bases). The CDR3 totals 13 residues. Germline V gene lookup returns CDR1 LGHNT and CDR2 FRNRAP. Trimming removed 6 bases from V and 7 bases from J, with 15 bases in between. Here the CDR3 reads CASGLEQGGEAFF. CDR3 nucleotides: TGTGCTAGTGGCCTAGAACAGGGTGGTGAAGCTTTCTTT.

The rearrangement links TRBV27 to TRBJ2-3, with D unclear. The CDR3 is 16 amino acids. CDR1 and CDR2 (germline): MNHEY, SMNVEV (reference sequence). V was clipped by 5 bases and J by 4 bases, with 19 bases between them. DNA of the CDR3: TGTGCCAGCAGTCCGCGACGTTTAGAAGGTGCAGATACGCAGTATTTT. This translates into CASSPRRLEGADTQYF.

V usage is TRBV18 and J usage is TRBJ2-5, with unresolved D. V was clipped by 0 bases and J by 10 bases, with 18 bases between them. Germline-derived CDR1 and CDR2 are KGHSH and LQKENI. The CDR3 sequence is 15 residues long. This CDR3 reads CASSPPALGMIDQYF. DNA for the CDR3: TGTGCCAGCTCACCACCGGCGCTGGGGATGATTGACCAGTACTTC.

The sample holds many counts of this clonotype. The CDR3 is CASSFQGTGELFF. The DNA of the CDR3 is TGTGCCAGCAGTTTTCAGGGGACCGGGGAGCTGTTTTTT. This chain links TRBV27 with TRBJ2-2, with D tentatively TRBD1 (6 bases). Trimming left V 3 bases short and J 5 bases short, with 7 bases between. Germline CDR1 MNHEY, CDR2 SMNVEV (reference sequence). CDR3 length: 13 residues.

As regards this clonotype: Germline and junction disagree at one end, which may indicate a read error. The CDR3: CASSPVPSSCNEQFF. The CDR3 bases are TGTGCCAGCAGCCCCGTTCCAAGCTCCTGCAATGAGCAGTTCTTC. The chain is built from TRBV7-2 and TRBJ2-1; D ambiguous. Germline CDR1 reads SGHTA; CDR2 reads FQGNSA. The CDR3 spans 15 residues.

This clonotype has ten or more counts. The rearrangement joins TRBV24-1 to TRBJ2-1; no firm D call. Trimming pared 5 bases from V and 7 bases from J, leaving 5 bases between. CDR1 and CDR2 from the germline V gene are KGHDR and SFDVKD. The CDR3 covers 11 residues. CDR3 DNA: TGTGCCACCAGTGTAGGGAATGAGCAGTTCTTC. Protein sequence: CATSVGNEQFF.

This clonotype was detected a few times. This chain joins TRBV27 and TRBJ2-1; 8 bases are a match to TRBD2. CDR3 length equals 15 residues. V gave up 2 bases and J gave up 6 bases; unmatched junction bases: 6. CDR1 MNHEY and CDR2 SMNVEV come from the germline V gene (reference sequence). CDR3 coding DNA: TGTGCCAGCAGTTTAATGGCGGGGGGCAGCAATGAGCAGTTCTTC. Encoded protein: CASSLMAGGSNEQFF.

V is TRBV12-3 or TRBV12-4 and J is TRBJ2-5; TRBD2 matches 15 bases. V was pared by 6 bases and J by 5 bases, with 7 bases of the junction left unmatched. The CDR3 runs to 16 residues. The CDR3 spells CASSRTSGGAYETQYF. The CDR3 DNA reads TGTGCCAGCAGCCGGACTAGCGGGGGGGCCTATGAGACCCAGTACTTC.

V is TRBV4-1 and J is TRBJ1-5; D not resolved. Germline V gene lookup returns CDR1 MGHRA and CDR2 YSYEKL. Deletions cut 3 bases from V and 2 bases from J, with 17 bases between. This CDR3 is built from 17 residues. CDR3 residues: CASSQWIRGGGNQPQHF. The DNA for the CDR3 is TGCGCCAGCAGCCAGTGGATACGAGGAGGTGGCAATCAGCCCCAGCATTTT.

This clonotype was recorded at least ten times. The DNA of the CDR3 is TGCAGTGGTGAGGGGCGGGCCGACACAGATACGCAGTATTTT. Its protein product is CSGEGRADTDTQYF. The rearrangement links TRBV20-1 to TRBJ2-3; tentatively, D is TRBD1 or TRBD2 (5 bases each). Germline V gives CDR1 DFQATT, CDR2 SNEGSKA (reference sequence). The germline V and J ends were trimmed by 7 bases and 2 bases, with 16 bases remaining between them. This CDR3 contains 14 residues.

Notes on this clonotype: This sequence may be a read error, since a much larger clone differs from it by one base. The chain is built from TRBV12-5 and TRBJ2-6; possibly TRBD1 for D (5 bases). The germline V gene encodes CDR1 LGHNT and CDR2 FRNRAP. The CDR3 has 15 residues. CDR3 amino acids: CASGLGVPGANALTF. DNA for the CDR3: TGTGCTAGTGGTCTAGGGGTCCCTGGGGCCAACGCCCTGACTTTC.

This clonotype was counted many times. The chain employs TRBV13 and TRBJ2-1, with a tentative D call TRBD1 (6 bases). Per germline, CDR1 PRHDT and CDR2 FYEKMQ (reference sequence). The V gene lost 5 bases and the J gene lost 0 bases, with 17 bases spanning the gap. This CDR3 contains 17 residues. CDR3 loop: CASSLGQTPTSYNEQFF. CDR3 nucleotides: TGTGCCAGCAGCCTTGGACAGACGCCCACCTCCTACAATGAGCAGTTCTTC. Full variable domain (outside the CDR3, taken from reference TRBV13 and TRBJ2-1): AAGVIQSPRHLIKEKRETATLKCYPIPRHDTVYWYQQGPGQDPQFLISFYEKMQSDKGSIPDRFSAQQFSDYHSELNMSSLELGDSALYFCASSLGQTPTSYNEQFFGPGTRLTVL.